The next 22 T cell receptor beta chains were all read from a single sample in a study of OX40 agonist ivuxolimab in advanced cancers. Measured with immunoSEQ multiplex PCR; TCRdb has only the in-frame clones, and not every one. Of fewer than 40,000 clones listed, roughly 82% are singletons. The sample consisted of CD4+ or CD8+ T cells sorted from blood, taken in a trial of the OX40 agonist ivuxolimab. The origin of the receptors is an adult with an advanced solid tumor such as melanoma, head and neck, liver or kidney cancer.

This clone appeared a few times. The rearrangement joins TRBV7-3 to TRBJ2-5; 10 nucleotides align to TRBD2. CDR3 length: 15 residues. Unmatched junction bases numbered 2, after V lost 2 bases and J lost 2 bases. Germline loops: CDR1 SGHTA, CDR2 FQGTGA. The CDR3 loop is CASSLASGGQETQYF. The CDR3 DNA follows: TGTGCCAGCAGCTTAGCTAGCGGGGGTCAAGAGACCCAGTACTTC.

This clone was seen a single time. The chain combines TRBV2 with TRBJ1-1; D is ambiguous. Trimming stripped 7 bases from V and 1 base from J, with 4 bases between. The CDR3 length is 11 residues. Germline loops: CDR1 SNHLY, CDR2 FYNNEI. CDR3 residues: CASNPNTEAFF. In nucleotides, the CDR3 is TGTGCCAGCAACCCGAACACTGAAGCTTTCTTT.

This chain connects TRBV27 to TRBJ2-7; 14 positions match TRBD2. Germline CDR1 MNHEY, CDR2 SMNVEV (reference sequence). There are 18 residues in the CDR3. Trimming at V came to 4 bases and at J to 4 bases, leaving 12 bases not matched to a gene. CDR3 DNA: TGTGCCAGCAGTTCAAAGACTAGCGGGGGGGCGAGCGTTTACGAGCAGTACTTC. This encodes CASSSKTSGGASVYEQYF.

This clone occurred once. The CDR3 coding sequence is TGTGCCAGCTCCCCGACAGCGGAGAACTATGGCTACACCTTC. Translation: CASSPTAENYGYTF. The rearrangement uses TRBV18 and TRBJ1-2; tentative D call: TRBD1 (5 bases). Looked up from germline, CDR1 is KGHSH and CDR2 is LQKENI. The CDR3 runs 14 residues. The V end was cut by 6 bases, the J end by 2 bases, with 13 bases between.

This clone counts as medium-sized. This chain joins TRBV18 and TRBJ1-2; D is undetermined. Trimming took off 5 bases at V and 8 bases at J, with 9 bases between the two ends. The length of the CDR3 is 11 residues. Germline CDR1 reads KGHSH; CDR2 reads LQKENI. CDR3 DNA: TGTGCCAGCTCATACGTTGGCGGCTACACCTTC. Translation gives CASSYVGGYTF.

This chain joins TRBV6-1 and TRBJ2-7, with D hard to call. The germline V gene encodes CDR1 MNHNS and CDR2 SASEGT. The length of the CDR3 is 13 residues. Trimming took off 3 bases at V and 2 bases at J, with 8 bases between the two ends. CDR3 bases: TGTGCCAGCAGTGATGGCAGCCCCTACGAGCAGTACTTC. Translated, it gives CASSDGSPYEQYF.

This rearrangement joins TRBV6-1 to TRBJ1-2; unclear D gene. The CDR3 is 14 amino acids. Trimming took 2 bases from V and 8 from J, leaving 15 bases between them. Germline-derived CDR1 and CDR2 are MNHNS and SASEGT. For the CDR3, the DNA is TGTGCCAGCAGTGAAAACAGTGCGACACAAGGCTACACCTTC. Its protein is CASSENSATQGYTF.

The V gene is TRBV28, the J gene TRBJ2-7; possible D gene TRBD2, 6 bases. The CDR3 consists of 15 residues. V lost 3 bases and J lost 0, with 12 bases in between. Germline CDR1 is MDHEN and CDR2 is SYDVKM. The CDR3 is CASSFSGRSSYEQYF. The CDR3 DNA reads TGTGCCAGCAGTTTTTCGGGGAGGAGCTCCTACGAGCAGTACTTC.

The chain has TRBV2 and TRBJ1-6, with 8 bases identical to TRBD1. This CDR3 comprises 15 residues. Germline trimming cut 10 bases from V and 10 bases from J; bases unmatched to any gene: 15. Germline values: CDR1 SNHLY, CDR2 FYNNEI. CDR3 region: CATAFDRGKGSPLHF. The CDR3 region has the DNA TGTGCCACCGCATTCGACAGGGGTAAAGGCTCACCCCTCCACTTT.

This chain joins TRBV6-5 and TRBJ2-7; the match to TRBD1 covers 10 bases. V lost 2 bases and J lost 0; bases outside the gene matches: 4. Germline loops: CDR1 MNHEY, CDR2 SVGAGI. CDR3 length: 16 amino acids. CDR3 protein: CASSYAGQGISYEQYF. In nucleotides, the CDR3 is TGTGCCAGCAGTTACGCGGGACAGGGGATCTCCTACGAGCAGTACTTC.

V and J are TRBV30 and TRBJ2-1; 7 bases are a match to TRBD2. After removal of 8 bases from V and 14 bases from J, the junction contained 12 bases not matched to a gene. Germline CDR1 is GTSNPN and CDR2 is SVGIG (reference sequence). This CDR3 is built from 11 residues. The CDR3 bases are TGTGCCGTTGAAACCGGGACTACGGAGTTCTTC. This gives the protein CAVETGTTEFF. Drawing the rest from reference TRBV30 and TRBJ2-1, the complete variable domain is SQTIHQWPATLVQPVGSPLSLECTVEGTSNPNLYWYRQAAGRGLQLLFYSVGIGQISSEVPQNLSASRPQDRQFILSSKKLLLSDSGFYLCAVETGTTEFFGPGTRLTVL.

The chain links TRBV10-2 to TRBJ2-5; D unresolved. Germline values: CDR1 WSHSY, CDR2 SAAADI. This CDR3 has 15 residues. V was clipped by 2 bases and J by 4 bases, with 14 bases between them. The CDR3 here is CASSETLGLVETQYF. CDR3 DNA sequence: TGCGCCAGCAGTGAGACCCTGGGGTTAGTAGAGACCCAGTACTTC.

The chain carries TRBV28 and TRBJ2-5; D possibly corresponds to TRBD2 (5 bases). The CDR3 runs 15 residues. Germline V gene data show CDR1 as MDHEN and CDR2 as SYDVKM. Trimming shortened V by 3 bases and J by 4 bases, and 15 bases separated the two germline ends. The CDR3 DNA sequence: TGTGCCAGCAGTTTTGGTGGGAGTGAGGGAGAGACCCAGTACTTC. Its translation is CASSFGGSEGETQYF.

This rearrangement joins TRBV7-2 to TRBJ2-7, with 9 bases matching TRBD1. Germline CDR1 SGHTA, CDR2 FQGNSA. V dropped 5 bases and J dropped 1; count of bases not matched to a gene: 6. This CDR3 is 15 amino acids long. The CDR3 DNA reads TGTGCCAGCAGCGGTCCCGGGACAGGGTCCTACGAGCAGTACTTC. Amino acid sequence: CASSGPGTGSYEQYF.

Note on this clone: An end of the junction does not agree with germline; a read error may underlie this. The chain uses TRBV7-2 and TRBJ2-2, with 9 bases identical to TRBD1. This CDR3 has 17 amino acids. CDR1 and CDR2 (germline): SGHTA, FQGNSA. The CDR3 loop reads CASSLAPQGAKTGELFF. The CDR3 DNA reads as TGTGCCAGCAGCTTAGCACCACAGGGGGCGAAGACCGGGGAGCTGTTTTTT.

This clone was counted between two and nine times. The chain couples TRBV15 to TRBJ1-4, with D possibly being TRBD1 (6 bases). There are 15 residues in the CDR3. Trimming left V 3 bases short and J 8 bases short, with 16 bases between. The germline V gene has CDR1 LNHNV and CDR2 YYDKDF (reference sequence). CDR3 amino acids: CATSRNTGTSEKLFF. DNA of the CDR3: TGTGCCACCAGCAGGAACACCGGGACAAGCGAAAAACTGTTTTTT. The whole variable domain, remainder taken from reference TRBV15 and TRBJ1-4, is DAMVIQNPRYQVTQFGKPVTLSCSQTLNHNVMYWYQQKSSQAPKLLFHYYDKDFNNEADTPDNFQSRRPNTSFCFLDIRSPGLGDTAMYLCATSRNTGTSEKLFFGSGTQLSVL.

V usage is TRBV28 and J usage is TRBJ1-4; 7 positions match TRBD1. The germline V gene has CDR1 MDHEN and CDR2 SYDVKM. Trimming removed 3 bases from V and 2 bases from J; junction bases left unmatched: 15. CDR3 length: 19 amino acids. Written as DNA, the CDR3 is TGTGCCAGCAGTTTTCCCAGGGGGTTGAGGACTAGTACTAATGAAAAACTGTTTTTT. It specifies CASSFPRGLRTSTNEKLFF.

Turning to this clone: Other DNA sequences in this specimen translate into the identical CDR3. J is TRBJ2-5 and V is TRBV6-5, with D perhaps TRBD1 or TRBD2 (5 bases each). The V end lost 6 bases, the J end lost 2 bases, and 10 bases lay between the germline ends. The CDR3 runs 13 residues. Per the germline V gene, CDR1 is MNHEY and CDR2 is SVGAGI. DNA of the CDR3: TGTGCCAGCAGGGGGACGGGGCAAGAGACCCAGTACTTC. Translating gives CASRGTGQETQYF.

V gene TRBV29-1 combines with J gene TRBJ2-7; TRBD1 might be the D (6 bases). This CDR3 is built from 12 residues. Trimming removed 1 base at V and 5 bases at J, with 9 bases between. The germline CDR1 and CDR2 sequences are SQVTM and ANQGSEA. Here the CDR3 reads CSVEAAGDEQYF. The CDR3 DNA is TGCAGCGTTGAAGCAGCAGGGGACGAGCAGTACTTC.

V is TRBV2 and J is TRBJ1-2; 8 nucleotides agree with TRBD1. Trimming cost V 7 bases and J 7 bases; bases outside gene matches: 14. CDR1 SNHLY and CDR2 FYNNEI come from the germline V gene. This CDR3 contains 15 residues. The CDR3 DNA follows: TGTGCCAGCAATGACAGGGGCCTGGCGGGCGGTGGCTACACCTTC. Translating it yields CASNDRGLAGGGYTF.

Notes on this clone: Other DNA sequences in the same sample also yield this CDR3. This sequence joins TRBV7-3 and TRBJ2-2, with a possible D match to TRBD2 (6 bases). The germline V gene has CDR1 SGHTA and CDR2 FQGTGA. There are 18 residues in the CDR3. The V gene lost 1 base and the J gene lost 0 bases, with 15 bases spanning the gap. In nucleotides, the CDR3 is TGTGCCAGCAGCTTAAACGGTGGGGGGACTCCGAACACCGGGGAGCTGTTTTTT. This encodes CASSLNGGGTPNTGELFF. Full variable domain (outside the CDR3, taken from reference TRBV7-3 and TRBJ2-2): GAGVSQTPSNKVTEKGKYVELRCDPISGHTALYWYRQSLGQGPEFLIYFQGTGAADDSGLPNDRFFAVRPEGSVSTLKIQRTERGDSAVYLCASSLNGGGTPNTGELFFGEGSRLTVL.

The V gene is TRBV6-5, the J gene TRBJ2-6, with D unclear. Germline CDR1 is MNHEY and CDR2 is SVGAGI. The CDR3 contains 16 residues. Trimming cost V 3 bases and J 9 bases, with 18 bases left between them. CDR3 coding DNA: TGTGCCAGCAGTTATGCGGACCCCCGAACGGGCAACGTCCTGACTTTC. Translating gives CASSYADPRTGNVLTF.